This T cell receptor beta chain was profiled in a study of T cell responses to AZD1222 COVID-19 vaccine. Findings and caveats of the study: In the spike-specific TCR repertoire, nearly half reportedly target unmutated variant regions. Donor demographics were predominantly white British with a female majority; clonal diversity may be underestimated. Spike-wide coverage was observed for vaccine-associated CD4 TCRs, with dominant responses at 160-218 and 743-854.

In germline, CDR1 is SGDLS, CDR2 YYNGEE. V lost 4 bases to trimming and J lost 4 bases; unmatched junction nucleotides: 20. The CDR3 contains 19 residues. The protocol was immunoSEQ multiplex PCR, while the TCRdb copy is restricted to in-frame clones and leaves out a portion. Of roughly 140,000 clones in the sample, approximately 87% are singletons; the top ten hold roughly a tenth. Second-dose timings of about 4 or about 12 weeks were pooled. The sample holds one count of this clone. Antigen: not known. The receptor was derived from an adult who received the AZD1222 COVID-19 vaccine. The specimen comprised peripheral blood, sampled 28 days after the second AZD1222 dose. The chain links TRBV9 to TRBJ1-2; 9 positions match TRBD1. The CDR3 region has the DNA TGTGCCAGCAGCTCTCAGGGAACGGGACAGGGCTTATCAGGCTATGGCTACACCTTC. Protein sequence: CASSSQGTGQGLSGYGYTF. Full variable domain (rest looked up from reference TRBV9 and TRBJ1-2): DSGVTQTPKHLITATGQRVTLRCSPRSGDLSVYWYQQSLDQGLQFLIQYYNGEERAKGNILERFSAQQFPDLHSELNLSSLELGDSALYFCASSSQGTGQGLSGYGYTFGSGTRLTVV.